The TCR beta chain described here comes from a study of cytotoxic CD8 clonotypes in ibrutinib-treated CLL. The CDR3 covers 14 residues. Trimming took off 7 bases at V and 0 bases at J, with 7 bases between the two ends. Germline V CDR1 and CDR2: MNHNS, SASEGT. Depth targeted 1 in 200,000 to 1 in 1 million T cells, averaging 10x coverage per clonotype. Here immunoSEQ multiplex PCR was the method, and the copy in TCRdb shows in-frame clones only, minus some. The data show almost 250,000 clones, less than 75% seen once. Sequences were derived from PBMCs, sampled after 24 months of ibrutinib treatment. The chain combines TRBV6-1 with TRBJ2-6, with D possibly TRBD2 on 5 matching bases. This TCR derives from a human donor with chronic lymphocytic leukemia. The CDR3 reads CASMGVSGANVLTF. In DNA, the CDR3 is TGTGCCAGCATGGGAGTCTCTGGGGCCAACGTCCTGACTTTC.